This T cell receptor beta chain is drawn from a study of T-cell memory formation after mild COVID-19. This clonotype was seen many times. TCRdb analysed the 5' RACE reads with MiXCR anew, one entry per CDR3 protein. The sample lists 90,000 to 120,000 distinct CDR3 sequences; around 14% were seen once. This CDR3 has 14 amino acids. V lost 6 bases and J lost 2; bases outside the gene matches: 4. Germline CDR1 reads SGHVS; CDR2 reads FNYEAQ. The specimen was PBMCs or a T cell subset sorted from them (not recorded which). The chain links TRBV7-6 to TRBJ2-7; 10 nucleotides align to TRBD1. This TCR was sampled from a man younger than 35 who had mild COVID-19 (a few samples of this study predate the infection). Cell type and time point are not known. The CDR3 loop is CASRPGQGAYEQYF. The CDR3 nucleotides read TGTGCCAGCAGGCCCGGACAGGGGGCCTACGAGCAGTACTTC. Complete variable domain (other parts from reference TRBV7-6 and TRBJ2-7): GAGVSQSPRYKVTKRGQDVALRCDPISGHVSLYWYRQALGQGPEFLTYFNYEAQQDKSGLPNDRFSAERPEGSISTLTIQRTEQRDSAMYRCASRPGQGAYEQYFGPGTRLTVT.